These T cell receptor beta chains were read from a single sample in a study of CD8+CD57+ T cells in acquired aplastic anemia. TCRdb redid the calling of the reads with MiXCR, one entry per CDR3 protein. The sample holds roughly 280,000 distinct CDR3 sequences, 56% seen once. The source material was sorted CD4+, CD8+, or CD8+CD57+ T cells (not recorded which) from PBMCs. These receptors all come from a human donor with aplastic anemia. Each CDR3 is given with its conserved first and last residue. D genes are given only for firm matches. The size entry is marked missing in some rows and otherwise reads once, few, many or a size class.

v_gene: TRBV7-9; abundance: many; j_gene: TRBJ2-1; d_gene: .; CDR3nt: TGTGCCAGCAGCTTAGACCTAGTAACCTACAATGAGCAGTTCTTC; CDR3aa: CASSLDLVTYNEQFF
v_gene: TRBV9; abundance: .; j_gene: TRBJ2-5; d_gene: TRBD2; CDR3nt: TGTGCCAGCAGCACAGTACGGGGGGGACAAGAGACCCAGTACTTC; CDR3aa: CASSTVRGGQETQYF
v_gene: TRBV29-1; abundance: .; j_gene: TRBJ2-7; d_gene: TRBD1; CDR3nt: TGCAGCGTCGGCCCGGACAGGGGCTACGAGCAGTACTTC; CDR3aa: CSVGPDRGYEQYF
v_gene: TRBV2; abundance: .; j_gene: TRBJ1-5; d_gene: .; CDR3nt: TGTGCCAGCAGTGAAAGGAGTTATCAGCCCCAGCATTTT; CDR3aa: CASSERSYQPQHF
v_gene: TRBV14; abundance: .; j_gene: TRBJ2-2; d_gene: .; CDR3nt: TGTGCCAGCAGCCAAGATATGTTCGGATACGGGAGTGGGACCGGGGAGCTGTTTTTT; CDR3aa: CASSQDMFGYGSGTGELFF
v_gene: TRBV6-5; abundance: .; j_gene: TRBJ2-1; d_gene: TRBD2; CDR3nt: TGTGCCAGCAGTCGACAGCGCCAAGAGACCCGGACTAGCGGGAGTGCCGATGAGCAGTTCTTC; CDR3aa: CASSRQRQETRTSGSADEQFF
v_gene: TRBV2; abundance: .; j_gene: TRBJ1-1; d_gene: .; CDR3nt: TGTGCCAGCACTGGACTAGCGGGAGGCTTTAGCTTT; CDR3aa: CASTGLAGGFSF
v_gene: TRBV29-1; abundance: many; j_gene: TRBJ2-1; d_gene: .; CDR3nt: TGCAGCGTTGAAGATGGGCTAGTGCCTGAGCAGTTCTTC; CDR3aa: CSVEDGLVPEQFF
v_gene: TRBV25-1; abundance: .; j_gene: TRBJ2-2; d_gene: .; CDR3nt: TGTGCCAGCAGTGATATCAGGACCGGGGAGCTGTTTTTT; CDR3aa: CASSDIRTGELFF
v_gene: TRBV10-3; abundance: .; j_gene: TRBJ2-3; d_gene: TRBD1; CDR3nt: TGTGCCATCAGACCGGACAGGGATGGCGATACGCAGTATTTT; CDR3aa: CAIRPDRDGDTQYF
v_gene: TRBV10-3; abundance: .; j_gene: TRBJ2-7; d_gene: .; CDR3nt: TGTGCCATCAGTGGGACAGCTCCTACCTACGAGCAGTACTTC; CDR3aa: CAISGTAPTYEQYF
v_gene: TRBV20-1; abundance: many; j_gene: TRBJ2-5; d_gene: TRBD2; CDR3nt: TGCAGTGCTCGGGTAGTCGGAGGGAGGGGAGAGACCCAGTACTTC; CDR3aa: CSARVVGGRGETQYF
v_gene: TRBV5-1; abundance: many; j_gene: TRBJ1-4; d_gene: TRBD1; CDR3nt: TGCGCCAGCAGCTCCGGACAGGGGGCTGGAGGTGCAACTAATGAAAAACTGTTTTTT; CDR3aa: CASSSGQGAGGATNEKLFF
v_gene: TRBV9; abundance: .; j_gene: TRBJ2-7; d_gene: .; CDR3nt: TGTGCCAGCAGCGTAACAGGTCTCTCCGAGCAGTACTTC; CDR3aa: CASSVTGLSEQYF
v_gene: TRBV7-6; abundance: .; j_gene: TRBJ2-7; d_gene: .; CDR3nt: TGTGCCAGCAGCTTATGGACTGACGACGAGCAGTACTTC; CDR3aa: CASSLWTDDEQYF
v_gene: TRBV9; abundance: .; j_gene: TRBJ2-7; d_gene: .; CDR3nt: TGTGCCAGCAGCGGGACAGCGGGGAACGCCTACGAGCAGTACTTC; CDR3aa: CASSGTAGNAYEQYF
v_gene: TRBV2; abundance: .; j_gene: TRBJ2-1; d_gene: TRBD2; CDR3nt: TGTGCCAGCAGTGAATGGGCTAGCGGGGGCACCAGGCAGTTCTTC; CDR3aa: CASSEWASGGTRQFF